This TCR beta chain was captured in a study of cytotoxic CD8 clonotypes in ibrutinib-treated CLL. Study results and caveats: Private clonotypes, not public ones, expanded at ibrutinib response.

Trimming took off 5 bases at V and 2 bases at J, with 19 bases between the two ends. The length of the CDR3 is 16 residues. Germline values: CDR1 SEHNR, CDR2 FQNEAQ (reference sequence). Frozen-stored PBMCs produced 1.5 to 2.5 micrograms of genomic DNA for TCR beta libraries. TCRdb keeps only in-frame clones here, not all; method: immunoSEQ multiplex PCR. The sample records approximately 300,000 clones, roughly 85% being singletons. In the case of this clone: Antigen: not known.

This receptor was taken from a human donor with chronic lymphocytic leukemia. Here the sequenced sample was PBMCs, taken before ibrutinib treatment. V gene TRBV7-9 combines with J gene TRBJ2-7; D may be TRBD2 (5 bases). DNA for the CDR3: TGTGCCAGCAGCGCCGCCGGGCTAGCTGTCCCCTACGAGCAGTACTTC. It codes for CASSAAGLAVPYEQYF.